This is a list of T cell receptor beta chains from one sample in a study of radiotherapy plus CTLA-4 blockade in lung cancer. Libraries were prepared by immunoSEQ multiplex PCR; TCRdb keeps only in-frame clonotypes and omits some of them. Among about 53,000 clones, about 83% were seen once, and the ten largest hold 4.5% to 5%. The starting material was peripheral blood, obtained from a patient treated with radiotherapy plus ipilimumab. Source of these receptors: a human donor with non-small cell lung cancer whose response to radiotherapy plus ipilimumab could not be evaluated. Each CDR3 is given with its conserved first and last residue. The order of the fields is V gene, J gene, clone size, D gene, CDR3 DNA, CDR3 protein. D genes are given only for firm matches. Some rows have no size entry. The others give once, few or many, or a class for an expanded clone.

TRBV9	TRBJ1-2	NA	NA	TGTGCCAGCAGCGTACTCCCAGGGTGGGACTATGGCTACACCTTC	CASSVLPGWDYGYTF
TRBV10-1	TRBJ1-1	NA	TRBD1	TGCGCCAGCAGGGACAGGGCGGAAACTGAAGCTTTCTTT	CASRDRAETEAFF
TRBV7-2	TRBJ1-5	NA	NA	TGTGCCAGCAGCAACGGGAGATTAGTACAGTGGGGTAACCAGCCCCAGCATTTT	CASSNGRLVQWGNQPQHF
TRBV19	TRBJ2-2	NA	TRBD1	TGTGCCAGTAGTCGGGGGACAGGGAGCACCGGGGAGCTGTTTTTT	CASSRGTGSTGELFF
TRBV14	TRBJ2-5	NA	TRBD1	TGTGCCAGCAGCCAAGGGACAGGGGCGGTGTTTGAGACCCAGTACTTC	CASSQGTGAVFETQYF
TRBV10-3	TRBJ1-1	NA	NA	TGTGCCATCAGTGAGTCGAGTAAGAACACTGAAGCTTTCTTT	CAISESSKNTEAFF
TRBV5-1	TRBJ2-5	NA	NA	TGCGCCAGCAGCTTGGACGGAGAGACCCAGTACTTC	CASSLDGETQYF
TRBV2	TRBJ2-1	NA	TRBD2	TGTGCCAGCAGCAAGGGGAGGGAGGATGAGCAGTTCTTC	CASSKGREDEQFF
TRBV28	TRBJ2-7	NA	TRBD1	TGTGCCAGCAGCCCCCCGACAGGGTCCCTCTCCTACGAGCAGTACTTC	CASSPPTGSLSYEQYF
TRBV7-8	TRBJ2-7	NA	NA	TGTGCCAGCAGCTTGGGACATACTTACGAGCAGTACTTC	CASSLGHTYEQYF
TRBV11-2	TRBJ2-7	few	NA	TGTGCCAGCAGCCCTAGACCGGGAGCGGAATTATACGAGCAGTACTTC	CASSPRPGAELYEQYF
TRBV4-1	TRBJ1-2	NA	NA	TGCGCCAGCAGCCAAGGACAGGACAGCTATGGCTACACCTTC	CASSQGQDSYGYTF
TRBV27	TRBJ2-2	once	TRBD2	TGTGCCAGCAGTTCCTCTAGCGGGAGGGCACGAACCGGGGAGCTGTTTTTT	CASSSSSGRARTGELFF
TRBV2	TRBJ2-7	NA	NA	TGTGCCAGCGGAGGTACGGGACATCCTCAAGAGCAGTACTTC	CASGGTGHPQEQYF
TRBV19	TRBJ1-1	NA	NA	TGTGCCAGTACTGTTGGCAAAACGAACACTGAAGCTTTCTTT	CASTVGKTNTEAFF
TRBV9	TRBJ2-6	NA	NA	TGTGCCAGCAGCGTCGGGAGCTCTGGGGCCAACGTCCTGACTTTC	CASSVGSSGANVLTF
TRBV5-1	TRBJ2-2	few	TRBD1	TGCGCCAGCACTTGGACAGGGGGCTTCACCGGGGAGCTGTTTTTT	CASTWTGGFTGELFF
TRBV19	TRBJ2-1	NA	TRBD2	TGTGCCAGCACCCCCGTGGGACTAGCAGGAAACAATGAGCAGTTCTTC	CASTPVGLAGNNEQFF
TRBV5-8	TRBJ1-1	NA	NA	TGTGCCAGCAGCCCAAGGGGTCGAATGAACACTGAAGCTTTCTTT	CASSPRGRMNTEAFF
TRBV13	TRBJ2-3	NA	TRBD2	TGTGCCAGCAGCTTAAATCTGGGTAGGCTAGCGGGTATCACAGATACGCAGTATTTT	CASSLNLGRLAGITDTQYF
TRBV7-8	TRBJ1-4	NA	NA	TGTGCCAGCAGCTTAGAGAGGTTTGGGGGGGCGCGCGAAAAACTGTTTTTT	CASSLERFGGAREKLFF
TRBV11-2	TRBJ1-1	NA	NA	TGTGCCAGCAGCCTAGGTCAGGGGAGGGAGAACACTGAAGCTTTCTTT	CASSLGQGRENTEAFF
TRBV7-9	TRBJ1-3	NA	NA	TGTGCCAGCAGCCGACACCTCTCTGGAAACACCATATATTTT	CASSRHLSGNTIYF
TRBV28	TRBJ2-5	NA	NA	TGTGCCAGCAGTATCCGCCAAGAGACCCAGTACTTC	CASSIRQETQYF
TRBV6-1	TRBJ1-5	NA	TRBD1	TGTGCCAGCAGTGAAATGGGGACAGGGCGCAATCAGCCCCAGCATTTT	CASSEMGTGRNQPQHF
TRBV9	TRBJ2-5	NA	NA	TGTGCCAGCAGCGTCAACCCCGGTGAGAACCAGTACTTC	CASSVNPGENQYF
TRBV28	TRBJ1-1	NA	TRBD1	TGTGCCAGCCCGGACAGGCTGAACACTGAAGCTTTCTTT	CASPDRLNTEAFF
TRBV4-3	TRBJ2-5	NA	TRBD1	TGCGCCAGCAGACGAAGAGGGGGACAGGGGCCACTCAGGGAGACCCAGTACTTC	CASRRRGGQGPLRETQYF
TRBV10-3	TRBJ1-5	NA	NA	TGTGCCATCAGTGAGTCTAACGGGAATCAGCCCCAGCATTTT	CAISESNGNQPQHF
TRBV19	TRBJ2-5	NA	TRBD2	TGTGCCAGTGAAGCGGGAGGGGGTAAGGAGACCCAGTACTTC	CASEAGGGKETQYF
TRBV4-1	TRBJ2-3	NA	TRBD2	TGCGCCAGCAGCCAACCAATTAGACTAGCGTCTAGCACAGATACGCAGTATTTT	CASSQPIRLASSTDTQYF
TRBV28	TRBJ2-7	NA	TRBD1	TGTGCCAGCAGGGGTGGGACAGGCCCTACCTACGAGCAGTACTTC	CASRGGTGPTYEQYF
TRBV21-1	TRBJ2-1	NA	NA	TGTGCCAGCAGCAACAGGGTGAGTGAGCAGTTCTTC	CASSNRVSEQFF
TRBV10-3	TRBJ1-2	NA	NA	TGTGCCATCAGTGAATCGAGAGCGTGGAACTATGGCTACACCTTC	CAISESRAWNYGYTF
TRBV9	TRBJ2-1	once	TRBD2	TGTGCCAGCAGCGTAACTAGCGGCAGCTCCTACAATGAGCAGTTCTTC	CASSVTSGSSYNEQFF
TRBV11-2	TRBJ1-3	NA	NA	TGTGCCAGCAGCTCCCGGAGTACAGGGATGGCTGGAAACACCATATATTTT	CASSSRSTGMAGNTIYF
TRBV18	TRBJ2-5	NA	NA	TGTGCCAGCTCACCCCCGAATGGGGGGGCAGGGGAGACCCAGTACTTC	CASSPPNGGAGETQYF
TRBV19	TRBJ1-1	NA	NA	TGTGCCAGTAGTATACAGGAGAACACTGAAGCTTTCTTT	CASSIQENTEAFF
TRBV4-1	TRBJ2-1	NA	TRBD2	TGCGCCAGCAGCCAAGAAGGGACTAGCTCCTACAATGAGCAGTTCTTC	CASSQEGTSSYNEQFF
TRBV11-2	TRBJ1-2	NA	NA	TGTGCCAGCAGCTTAGGGCAGGTCGGCTACACCTTC	CASSLGQVGYTF
TRBV4-1	TRBJ1-2	NA	TRBD1	TGCGCCAGCAGCCCCCGGGGGACAGACTATGGCTACACCTTC	CASSPRGTDYGYTF
TRBV2	TRBJ2-6	NA	TRBD1	TGTGCCAGCACCTGGGACAGGGACTCTGGGGCCAACGTCCTGACTTTC	CASTWDRDSGANVLTF
TRBV7-9	TRBJ2-3	NA	TRBD2	TGTGCCAGCAGAGCAGCGGGAGGCTCAGATACGCAGTATTTT	CASRAAGGSDTQYF
TRBV30	TRBJ2-3	NA	NA	TGTGCCGCAAGCATGACGGGGGTCACAGATACGCAGTATTTT	CAASMTGVTDTQYF
TRBV7-2	TRBJ1-2	NA	NA	TGTGCCAGCAGCTTAGAGGGGCGCTATGGCTACACCTTC	CASSLEGRYGYTF
TRBV19	TRBJ2-7	NA	NA	TGTGCCAGTAGTTCGGGACTCAGGATTTACGAGCAGTACTTC	CASSSGLRIYEQYF
TRBV7-2	TRBJ2-3	NA	TRBD2	TGTGCCAGCAGCTGGACTAGCGGCACAGATACGCAGTATTTT	CASSWTSGTDTQYF
TRBV28	TRBJ1-5	NA	NA	TGTGCCAGCAGCTTACTTAGGGGTCAGCCCCAGCATTTT	CASSLLRGQPQHF
TRBV7-2	TRBJ1-1	once	TRBD1	TGTGCCAGCAGCATAAGGACAGGACGGATGACTGAAGCTTTCTTT	CASSIRTGRMTEAFF